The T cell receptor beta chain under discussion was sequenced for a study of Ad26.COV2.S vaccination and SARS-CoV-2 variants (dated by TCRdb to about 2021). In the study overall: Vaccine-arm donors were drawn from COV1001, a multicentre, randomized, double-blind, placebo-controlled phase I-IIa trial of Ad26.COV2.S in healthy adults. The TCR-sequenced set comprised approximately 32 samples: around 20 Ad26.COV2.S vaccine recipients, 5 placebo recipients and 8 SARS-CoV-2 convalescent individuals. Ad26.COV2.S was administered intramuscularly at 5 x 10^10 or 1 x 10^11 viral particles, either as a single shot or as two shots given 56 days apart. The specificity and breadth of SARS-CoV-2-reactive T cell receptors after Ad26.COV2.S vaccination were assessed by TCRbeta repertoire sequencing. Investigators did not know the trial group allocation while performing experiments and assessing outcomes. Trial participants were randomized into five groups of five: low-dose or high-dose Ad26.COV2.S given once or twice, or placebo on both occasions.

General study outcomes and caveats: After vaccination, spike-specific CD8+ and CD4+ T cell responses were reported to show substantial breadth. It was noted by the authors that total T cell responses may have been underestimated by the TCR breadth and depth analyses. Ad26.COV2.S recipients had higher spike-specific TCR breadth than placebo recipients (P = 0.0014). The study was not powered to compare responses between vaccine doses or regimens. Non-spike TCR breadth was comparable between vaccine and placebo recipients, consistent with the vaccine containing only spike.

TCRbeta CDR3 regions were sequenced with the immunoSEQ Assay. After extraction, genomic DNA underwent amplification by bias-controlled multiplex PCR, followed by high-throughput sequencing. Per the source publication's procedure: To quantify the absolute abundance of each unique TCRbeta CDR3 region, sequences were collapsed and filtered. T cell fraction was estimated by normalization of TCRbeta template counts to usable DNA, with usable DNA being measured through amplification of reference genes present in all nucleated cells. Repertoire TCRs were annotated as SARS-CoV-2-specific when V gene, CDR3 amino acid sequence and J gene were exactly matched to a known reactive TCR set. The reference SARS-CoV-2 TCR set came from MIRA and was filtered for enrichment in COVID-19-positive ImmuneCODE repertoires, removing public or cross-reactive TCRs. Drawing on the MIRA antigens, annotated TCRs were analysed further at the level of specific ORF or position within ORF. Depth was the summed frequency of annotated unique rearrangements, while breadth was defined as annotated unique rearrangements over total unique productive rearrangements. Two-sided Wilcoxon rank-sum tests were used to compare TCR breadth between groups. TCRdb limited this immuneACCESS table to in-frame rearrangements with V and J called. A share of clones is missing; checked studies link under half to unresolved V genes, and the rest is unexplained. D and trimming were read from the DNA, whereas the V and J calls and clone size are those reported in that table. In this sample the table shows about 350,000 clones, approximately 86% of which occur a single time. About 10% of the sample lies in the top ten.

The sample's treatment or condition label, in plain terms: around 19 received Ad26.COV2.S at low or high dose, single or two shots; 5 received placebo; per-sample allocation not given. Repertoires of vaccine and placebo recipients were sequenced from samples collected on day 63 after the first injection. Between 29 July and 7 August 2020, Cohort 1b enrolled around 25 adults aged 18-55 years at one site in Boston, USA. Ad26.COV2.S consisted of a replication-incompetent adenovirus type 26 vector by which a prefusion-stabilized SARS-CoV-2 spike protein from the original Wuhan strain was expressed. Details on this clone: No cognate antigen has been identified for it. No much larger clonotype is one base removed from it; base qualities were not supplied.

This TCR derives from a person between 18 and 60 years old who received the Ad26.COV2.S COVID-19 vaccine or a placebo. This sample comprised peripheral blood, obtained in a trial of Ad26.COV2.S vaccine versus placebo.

The CDR3 has the sequence CASSSGQGAKEYYGYTF. DNA sequence: TGCGCCAGCAGCTCAGGACAGGGGGCAAAAGAGTACTATGGCTACACCTTC. The sequence joins TRBV5-1 to TRBJ1-2; the junction holds 11 bases that match TRBD1. CDR1 and CDR2 are read off the germline V gene as SGHRS and YFSETQ. Compared with germline, V lacks 3 bases and J lacks 3 bases; bases without a gene match: 10. The CDR3 sequence holds 17 residues, the cysteine and phenylalanine included. Only the CDR3 portion is preserved as DNA: 51 bases, with reading frame beginning at the first base.